This T cell receptor beta chain was retrieved from a study of identical twins listed by TCRdb under 2016. About the investigation overall: To test whether fetal clonotypes persist, the study used deep sequencing on TCR alpha and beta repertoires from monozygotic twins, unrelated adults of various ages, and cord blood. To rule out contamination, replicate twin experiments were performed at different times with different library preparation protocols. Points the paper makes about the study in general: Fewer insertions were carried by abundant cord blood beta clonotypes; a weaker similar trend was observed in young adult naive repertoires, while no such trend was observed in memory repertoires. Compared with coincidental sharing between unrelated individuals, an excess of low generation-probability sequences was observed among out-of-frame TCR alpha sequences shared between twins. Zero-insertion analyses could be partly confounded by invariant T cells such as MAIT and iNKT, though diverse VJ usage argued against such confounding for most clonotypes. In beta out-of-frame sequences, excess twin sharing was weaker, because having fewer shared sequences lowered the signal-to-noise ratio. Because the same donors could not be followed over many years, the conclusions relied on cross-sectional statistical analysis. Out-of-frame TCR alpha sharing in monozygotic twins was systematically underestimated by recombination models, whereas sharing between unrelated individuals was in agreement with the recombination models.

There are a few counts of this clonotype. What antigen it recognizes has not been identified. Base qualities are missing; no much larger clone stands one base away. The method was 5' RACE. The instrument was an Illumina HiSeq 2000. Template switching added a universal primer binding site, and the final cDNA carried a unique molecular identifier that allowed TCR cDNA molecules to be counted accurately. Specific primers in the conserved constant-segment region were used to synthesize first-strand cDNA for TCR alpha and beta chains. To control for contamination, every cDNA library carried two barcodes: a SMART-Mk sample barcode plus Illumina barcodes. Two successive PCR steps introduced TruSeq adapter sequences along with Illumina sample barcodes. The TCR alpha and beta cDNA libraries were sequenced on the Illumina HiSeq platform using custom primers. Per the source publication's procedure: Raw reads were processed with MiGEC to extract unique molecular identifiers, and MiXCR was used to determine CDR3 positions. Recombination models were inferred per individual with the repgenHMM and IGoR tools using an EM algorithm. The tcR package in R was used for shared clonotype analysis, with sharing normalized by the product of cloneset sizes. To study raw recombination free of thymic and clonal selection effects, out-of-frame nonproductive sequences were analyzed. TCRdb passed the public sequencing reads through fastp at Q25 and MiXCR, retaining productive beta sequences. Each entry is one CDR3 protein sequence, shown with its most common DNA and genes. What appears here as the V and J calls and clone size reflects TCRdb's work, not the paper's. The sample data list some 460,000 distinct CDR3 sequences, and about 14% of these were observed just once. 0.52% of the sample lies in the top ten.

The V end loses 5 bases and the J end loses 8 bases, and a stretch of 13 bases separates them. The germline V gene (reference sequence) specifies MNHNY as CDR1 and SVGAGI as CDR2. Inclusive of the bounding cysteine and phenylalanine, the CDR3 is 13 residues long. Only the CDR3 DNA stays, 39 bases, in frame from base 1. Every donor in the study was a healthy Caucasian. The twin cohort consisted of three pairs of female monozygotic twins, all aged about 18 to 29 years. CD4+ and CD8+ T cell populations were isolated with positive isolation kits from Invitrogen. These data were also filed under a second study, of yellow fever vaccine responses in identical twins. According to the second study: The authors reported that the T cell response to vaccination in identical twins appeared partly convergent and partly personalized. The study precisely tracked vaccine-responding T cell clones in identical twins.

Material for sequencing was CD4+ T cells sorted from blood. The rearrangement combines TRBV6-6 with TRBJ2-1, with the identity of the D gene unclear. This sequence originates from a woman aged 18-35 years in good health. The DNA sequence is as follows: TGTGCCAGCAGTCCACCTTTCCCCGATGAGCAGTTCTTC. Its protein is CASSPPFPDEQFF.